The 3 T cell receptor beta chains reported below all come from one sample, sequenced in a study of CD8 T cells in ankylosing spondylitis. From the 5' RACE reads, TCRdb called clonotypes with MiXCR, one entry per CDR3 protein. The sample shows over 150,000 distinct CDR3 sequences, more than 10% of them seen only once. The sequenced material came from blood, either unsorted or a sorted T cell fraction (not recorded which). These receptors were taken from a male donor with ankylosing spondylitis or in good health (not recorded which).

The V gene is TRBV27, the J gene TRBJ1-5; TRBD1 matches 8 bases. The CDR3 has 14 amino acids. V lost 6 bases and J lost 4; bases outside the gene matches: 5. Germline values: CDR1 MNHEY, CDR2 SMNVEV (reference sequence). CDR3 region: CASRLTGGNQPQHF. The CDR3 nucleotides read TGTGCCAGCAGACTCACAGGGGGTAATCAGCCCCAGCATTTT.

J is TRBJ2-1 and V is TRBV20-1, with 12 bases identical to TRBD2. Germline CDR1 reads DFQATT; CDR2 reads SNEGSKA (reference sequence). The CDR3 length is 17 residues. Here the CDR3 DNA reads TGCTGCGCTAGAGATAGGACTAGCGGGGACGTCTACAATGAGCAGTTCTTC. Its protein product is CCARDRTSGDVYNEQFF.

This clonotype was detected only a few times. The chain joins TRBV20-1 to TRBJ1-2; D might be TRBD1 (6 bases). CDR1 and CDR2 from the germline V gene are DFQATT and SNEGSKA (reference sequence). The CDR3 length is 11 residues. With 5 bases removed from V and 13 bases from J, the gap between germline ends came to 17 bases. As DNA, the CDR3 is TGCAGTGCTCCCGAGGGGGAAGAAGTCACCTTC. Its translation is CSAPEGEEVTF.